This T cell receptor beta chain was captured in a study of cytomegalovirus exposure and HLA in healthy donors. It was with 60 Vbeta and 13 Jbeta primers that the PCR ran. The repertoire was sequenced with immunoSEQ multiplex PCR; TCRdb's copy has only in-frame clones and lacks some. The sample has fewer than 250,000 clones; roughly 80% are singletons. Trimming removed 2 bases from V and 7 bases from J, with 11 bases in between. The V gene's germline CDR1 is ENHRY and CDR2 SYGVKD. This CDR3 is 14 amino acids long. The chain combines TRBV10-3 with TRBJ1-4; the D gene is possibly TRBD1 (6 bases). The specimen sequenced was PBMCs. The sequence derives from a girl aged 2 to 9 in good health and CMV-seronegative. The CDR3 DNA sequence: TGTGCCATCAGTGAGATGGGGGCGGGTGAAAAACTGTTTTTT. As protein: CAISEMGAGEKLFF.